What follows are 27 T cell receptor beta chains derived from one specimen sequenced in a study of CD8 T cells in ankylosing spondylitis. TCRdb recomputed calls from the 5' RACE reads with MiXCR, one row per CDR3 protein. The table records 100,000 to 150,000 distinct CDR3 sequences, about 7% of them present only once. The sample taken for sequencing was blood, either unsorted or a sorted T cell fraction (not recorded which). These receptors originate from a male donor with ankylosing spondylitis or in good health (not recorded which).

This clonotype was observed many times. The chain employs TRBV12-3 or TRBV12-4 and TRBJ2-5, with D possibly being TRBD2 (5 bases). Trimming cost V 3 bases and J 4 bases, with 15 bases left between them. The CDR3 totals 15 residues. The CDR3 is CASSLASGAIETQYF. The CDR3 DNA reads TGTGCCAGCAGTTTGGCCAGCGGAGCGATAGAGACCCAGTACTTC.

This clonotype was detected ten times or more. This chain uses TRBV12-3 or TRBV12-4 with TRBJ1-2; 10 positions agree with TRBD1. There are 15 residues in the CDR3. V lost 0 bases and J lost 7; bases outside the gene matches: 5. The CDR3 DNA follows: TGTGCCAGCAGTTTAGCGATGGGGACAGGGGCTGGCTACACCTTC. Encoded protein: CASSLAMGTGAGYTF.

The table lists this clonotype with many counts. The rearrangement links TRBV12-3 or TRBV12-4 to TRBJ1-5; weak D call: TRBD1 (6 bases). V lost 5 bases and J lost 5, with 22 bases in between. This CDR3 contains 17 residues. The CDR3 reads CASSQRVLGAKDQPQHF. For the CDR3, the DNA is TGTGCCAGCAGTCAAAGGGTTCTGGGGGCTAAGGATCAGCCCCAGCATTTT.

This clonotype has a count of ten or more. The junction does not match germline at one end; this may be a read error. The chain joins TRBV29-1 to TRBJ2-1, with 9 bases lining up with TRBD2. Germline lookup yields CDR1 SQVTM and CDR2 ANQGSEA. The CDR3 is made up of 15 amino acids. The CDR3 region has the DNA TGTACAGGGACATTCGGCCTAGCGGGAATTAATGAGCAGTTCTTC. The encoded protein is CTGTFGLAGINEQFF.

In its sample, this clonotype was seen many times. This chain connects TRBV29-1 to TRBJ1-1; D is uncertain. This CDR3 is built from 14 residues. V gave up 4 bases and J gave up 5 bases, with 17 bases separating them. Germline loops: CDR1 SQVTM, CDR2 ANQGSEA. In DNA form, the CDR3 reads TGCAGCGTTGGAGGAGGGCAGTTTGGGACTGAAGCTTTCTTT. Protein sequence: CSVGGGQFGTEAFF.

This clonotype has ten or more counts. This chain joins TRBV6-1 and TRBJ2-2, with a weak D call TRBD2 (5 bases). V was clipped by 3 bases and J by 0 bases, with 11 bases between them. The CDR3 contains 16 residues. CDR1 is MNHNS, CDR2 SASEGT, per germline. The CDR3 bases are TGTGCCAGCAGTGAGCGGGTCCGCGCGAACACCGGGGAGCTGTTTTTT. It translates to CASSERVRANTGELFF.

There are many counts of this clonotype. This chain links TRBV20-1 with TRBJ1-2; tentative D call: TRBD1 (5 bases). The CDR3 has 13 residues. Per the germline V gene, CDR1 is DFQATT and CDR2 is SNEGSKA (reference sequence). V was pared by 6 bases and J by 0 bases, with 11 bases between. For the CDR3, the DNA is TGCAGTGCCCGTGGACACCCTAACTATGGCTACACCTTC. Protein: CSARGHPNYGYTF.

There are many counts of this clonotype. V gene TRBV12-3 or TRBV12-4 combines with J gene TRBJ1-4; 9 bases are a match to TRBD1. The CDR3 length is 15 residues. Trimming removed 5 bases from V and 5 bases from J; junction bases left unmatched: 6. The CDR3: CASSPPGTGNEKLFF. CDR3 DNA: TGTGCCAGCAGTCCTCCGGGGACAGGGAATGAAAAACTGTTTTTT.

Ten or more counts support this clonotype. The genes are TRBV5-1 and TRBJ2-1; TRBD2 matches at 16 bases. The V segment lost 4 bases and the J segment 7 bases; nucleotides outside the gene matches: 2. The CDR3 has 15 amino acids. Germline assignment: CDR1 SGHRS and CDR2 YFSETQ. CDR3 nucleotides: TGCGCCAGCAGCGAGGGACTAGCGGGGGGGAATGAGCAGTTCTTC. Translated, it gives CASSEGLAGGNEQFF.

This clonotype was detected many times. The chain carries TRBV7-6 and TRBJ2-1, with 14 bases aligning to TRBD2. Losses at the gene ends were 5 bases for V and 10 bases for J; bases not matched to a gene: 4. Germline V CDR1 and CDR2: SGHVS, FNYEAQ. CDR3 size: 14 residues. The CDR3 coding sequence is TGTGCCAGCAGCCTTCGACTAGCGGGAGGGGAGCAGTTCTTC. Encoded protein: CASSLRLAGGEQFF.

This clonotype was recorded at least ten times. The DNA of the CDR3 is TGCGCCAGCAGCCAAGGCCGGGACAGCCCCCATAATGAGCAGTACTTC. This codes for CASSQGRDSPHNEQYF. This chain joins TRBV4-1 and TRBJ2-7; 7 bases match TRBD1. This CDR3 has 16 amino acids. CDR1 and CDR2 from the germline V gene are MGHRA and YSYEKL. Losses at the gene ends were 1 base for V and 7 bases for J; bases not matched to a gene: 13.

The gene calls are TRBV7-9 and TRBJ2-7; weak D call: TRBD2 (6 bases). Germline assignment: CDR1 SEHNR and CDR2 FQNEAQ (reference sequence). The CDR3 contains 15 residues. Trimming shortened V by 7 bases and J by 0 bases, and 16 bases separated the two germline ends. The CDR3 DNA sequence: TGTGCCAGCACCCGGGGGTCCCCTAACTCCTACGAGCAGTACTTC. Its translation is CASTRGSPNSYEQYF.

This clonotype was counted at least ten times. This chain links TRBV4-3 with TRBJ2-1, with TRBD1 as a possible D gene (6 bases). Germline-derived CDR1 and CDR2 are LGHNA and YSLEER. V was pared by 4 bases and J by 12 bases, with 13 bases between. The CDR3 is 12 amino acids. The DNA of the CDR3 is TGCGCCAGCAGCCGAGACAGGTACGGGCAGTTCTTC. It yields the protein CASSRDRYGQFF.

This clonotype appeared many times. The chain uses TRBV5-1 and TRBJ2-7; maybe TRBD1 (6 bases). The CDR3 has 18 amino acids. Per the germline V gene, CDR1 is SGHRS and CDR2 is YFSETQ. Trimming cost V 4 bases and J 0 bases, with 23 bases left between them. This CDR3 is CASSPDSFIQTSSYEQYF. The CDR3 DNA sequence: TGCGCCAGCAGCCCGGACAGCTTCATCCAAACTAGCTCCTACGAGCAGTACTTC. Together with reference TRBV5-1 and TRBJ2-7, the CDR3 gives the full variable domain: KAGVTQTPRYLIKTRGQQVTLSCSPISGHRSVSWYQQTPGQGLQFLFEYFSETQRNKGNFPGRFSGRQFSNSRSEMNVSTLELGDSALYLCASSPDSFIQTSSYEQYFGPGTRLTVT.

This clonotype was detected many times. The chain employs TRBV5-1 and TRBJ2-1; 11 bases line up with TRBD2. Per germline, CDR1 SGHRS and CDR2 YFSETQ. There are 16 residues in the CDR3. Unmatched junction bases numbered 2, after V lost 0 bases and J lost 3 bases. The DNA of the CDR3 is TGCGCCAGCAGCTTGGACCTAGCGGGGGGCTACAATGAGCAGTTCTTC. Protein: CASSLDLAGGYNEQFF.

As concerns this clonotype: One junction end does not reproduce the germline sequence, and a read error may be involved. The chain uses TRBV3-1 and TRBJ2-7; D is perhaps TRBD2 (5 bases). The V gene's germline CDR1 is LGHDT and CDR2 YNNKEL (reference sequence). The CDR3 contains 14 residues. Here the CDR3 DNA reads TGTGCCAGCGGCCAAGAGGGCAGTTCCTACGAGCAGTACTTC. It yields the protein CASGQEGSSYEQYF.

Of note for this clonotype: Without the conserved terminal phenylalanine or tryptophan, this CDR3 likely stems from a read error. V gene TRBV12-3 or TRBV12-4 combines with J gene TRBJ2-5; D may be TRBD2 (5 bases). The CDR3 spans 11 residues. The V end lost 3 bases, the J end lost 9 bases, and 8 bases lay between the germline ends. The CDR3 DNA is TGTGCCAGCAGTTTTTTGGGAGCCCAGTACTCC. Its protein product is CASSFLGAQYS.

This clonotype occurred many times. The chain carries TRBV5-1 and TRBJ2-3, with unresolved D. CDR1 is SGHRS and CDR2 is YFSETQ in the germline V gene. V was clipped by 0 bases and J by 1 base, with 9 bases between them. The CDR3 runs to 15 residues. The DNA for the CDR3 is TGCGCCAGCAGCTTGGAGGTAGGCGGCACAGATACGCAGTATTTT. Translating it yields CASSLEVGGTDTQYF.

This clonotype was seen at least ten times. The rearrangement uses TRBV7-2 and TRBJ2-2; TRBD2 matches at 11 bases. The CDR3 loop spans 17 amino acids. The germline gives CDR1 SGHTA, CDR2 FQGNSA. V lost 1 base, J lost 3 bases, and 4 bases stayed unmatched. As DNA, the CDR3 is TGTGCCAGCAGCTTAGTGCCTAGCGGGGGGTACACCGGGGAGCTGTTTTTT. Translated, it gives CASSLVPSGGYTGELFF.

This clonotype was seen repeatedly, ten times or more. The J gene is TRBJ2-1, the V gene TRBV7-9; D gene unclear. Trimming took 6 bases from V and 0 from J, leaving 12 bases between them. The CDR3 extends over 15 amino acids. CDR1 and CDR2 from the germline V gene are SEHNR and FQNEAQ (reference sequence). The CDR3 loop is CASRLTLSSYNEQFF. CDR3 DNA: TGTGCCAGCAGATTGACACTCAGCTCCTACAATGAGCAGTTCTTC.

This clonotype has at least ten counts. V usage is TRBV5-1 and J usage is TRBJ2-1, with TRBD2 identical over 10 bases. The J segment lost 9 bases and the V segment lost 2 bases, leaving 5 bases of the junction unmatched. In germline, CDR1 is SGHRS, CDR2 YFSETQ. The CDR3 totals 14 residues. The CDR3 is CASSLAGTSVEQFF. As DNA, the CDR3 is TGCGCCAGCAGCTTAGCCGGGACTAGCGTTGAGCAGTTCTTC.

This clonotype was counted at least ten times. This chain connects TRBV19 to TRBJ1-5, with D tentatively TRBD1 (6 bases). Germline V gives CDR1 LNHDA, CDR2 SQIVND (reference sequence). Trimming shortened V by 9 bases and J by 1 base, and 10 bases separated the two germline ends. The CDR3 covers 13 residues. The CDR3 spells CASDRRSNQPQHF. In DNA, the CDR3 is TGTGCCAGCGACAGGAGGAGCAATCAGCCCCAGCATTTT.

This clonotype appeared many times. The V and J genes are TRBV3-1 and TRBJ2-7, with D maybe TRBD1 (6 bases). V was pared by 4 bases and J by 4 bases, with 11 bases between. The CDR3 totals 13 residues. The V gene's germline CDR1 is LGHDT and CDR2 YNNKEL (reference sequence). For the CDR3, the DNA is TGTGCCAGCAGCCCCCACAGGGCGTACGAGCAGTACTTC. The encoded protein is CASSPHRAYEQYF.

This clonotype came up many times. The chain has TRBV29-1 and TRBJ2-1, with TRBD1 as a possible D gene (6 bases). The V and J ends lost 6 bases and 9 bases respectively, with 21 bases between them. CDR3 length equals 14 residues. CDR1 and CDR2 (germline): SQVTM, ANQGSEA. CDR3 nucleotide sequence: TGCAGCGTCCAGGGGCTAGCAGAGACGATTGAGCAGTTCTTC. Translated, it gives CSVQGLAETIEQFF.

The table lists this clonotype with many counts. This sequence joins TRBV5-1 and TRBJ2-7, with a tentative D call TRBD1 (6 bases). Germline CDR1 reads SGHRS; CDR2 reads YFSETQ. Trimming cost V 2 bases and J 9 bases, with 21 bases left between them. The CDR3 has 15 amino acids. CDR3 region: CASSLAGVRSYGQYF. The CDR3 DNA follows: TGCGCCAGCAGCTTAGCAGGGGTCCGTTCCTATGGGCAGTACTTC. The full variable domain, its missing parts supplied by reference TRBV5-1 and TRBJ2-7, is KAGVTQTPRYLIKTRGQQVTLSCSPISGHRSVSWYQQTPGQGLQFLFEYFSETQRNKGNFPGRFSGRQFSNSRSEMNVSTLELGDSALYLCASSLAGVRSYGQYFGPGTRLTVT.

Only a few counts were recorded for this clonotype. V usage is TRBV20-1 and J usage is TRBJ1-5; TRBD1 agrees at 8 bases. After removal of 5 bases from V and 2 bases from J, the junction contained 5 bases not matched to a gene. From germline, CDR1 is DFQATT and CDR2 SNEGSKA (reference sequence). This CDR3 region has 14 residues. The CDR3 coding sequence is TGCAGTGCTCCCGACAGGGGTGGCAATCAGCCCCAGCATTTT. Protein sequence: CSAPDRGGNQPQHF.

J is TRBJ1-1 and V is TRBV19; a possible D gene is TRBD1 (5 bases). This CDR3 region has 16 residues. CDR1 and CDR2 from the germline V gene are LNHDA and SQIVND (reference sequence). Trimming removed 5 bases at V and 0 bases at J, with 16 bases between. In DNA form, the CDR3 reads TGTGCCAGTAGTCCCTCTTTCAGGGTCATGAACACTGAAGCTTTCTTT. Translating gives CASSPSFRVMNTEAFF.